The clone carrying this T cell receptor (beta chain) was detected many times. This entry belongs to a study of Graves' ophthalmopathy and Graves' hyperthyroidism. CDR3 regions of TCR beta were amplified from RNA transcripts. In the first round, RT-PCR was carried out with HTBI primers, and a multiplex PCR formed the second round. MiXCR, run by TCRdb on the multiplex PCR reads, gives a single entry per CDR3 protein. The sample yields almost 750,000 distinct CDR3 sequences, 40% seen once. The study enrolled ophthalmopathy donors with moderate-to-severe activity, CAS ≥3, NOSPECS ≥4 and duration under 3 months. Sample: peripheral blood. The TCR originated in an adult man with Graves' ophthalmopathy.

CDR3 amino acids: CATSGTSGASQETQYF. The CDR3 DNA reads as TGTGCCACCAGTGGGACTAGCGGGGCGTCACAAGAGACCCAGTACTTC. The genes are TRBV24-1 and TRBJ2-5, with 12 bases fitting TRBD2. This CDR3 comprises 16 residues. Germline V gives CDR1 KGHDR, CDR2 SFDVKD. Germline trimming cut 5 bases from V and 2 bases from J; bases unmatched to any gene: 5.